The T cell receptor (beta chain) described here comes from a study of T cell repertoires in cytomegalovirus infection. The overall study: In public TCR beta signatures, there were indications of both CMV infection and matching HLA type. Study-wide results and caveats: There were HLA-C-restricted CMV-specific TCR beta clonotypes dominating the ex vivo response. Summed frequency of shared TCR beta families picked out CMV carriers who also had the relevant HLA.

One entry per CDR3 protein results from TCRdb running MiXCR on the reads. The sample gives roughly 230,000 distinct CDR3 sequences, about 17% of which show up once; around half is in the top ten. This clonotype occurred a few times. What it binds is unknown. The J segment lost 1 base and the V segment lost 8 bases, leaving 11 bases of the junction unmatched. Germline loops: CDR1 MNHNY, CDR2 SVGAGI (reference sequence). This CDR3 contains 16 residues. This chain uses TRBV6-6 with TRBJ2-5; 9 nucleotides match TRBD2. Sequenced sample: CD8+ T cells from PBMCs. This TCR derives from a human donor in good health (CMV status not recorded). Some clones in this sample may be carry-over from other donors' samples. Here the CDR3 reads CASGSPLAGAQETQYF. CDR3 nucleotide sequence: TGTGCCAGCGGTTCTCCTTTAGCGGGAGCCCAAGAGACCCAGTACTTC.